Below are 12 T cell receptor beta chains sequenced from a single sample in a study of T cell repertoires in cytomegalovirus infection. Using its own MiXCR run on the reads, TCRdb lists one record per CDR3 protein. The table includes over 300,000 distinct CDR3 sequences, roughly 9.5% detected once. The sample taken for sequencing was PBMCs. These receptors were obtained from a human donor in good health (CMV status not recorded). Some clones in this sample may be carry-over from other donors' samples.

This clonotype was seen ten or more times. The chain combines TRBV6-2 or TRBV6-3 with TRBJ2-3, with D perhaps matching TRBD1 or TRBD2 (5 bases each). The CDR3 length is 13 residues. The V and J ends lost 0 bases and 9 bases respectively, with 10 bases between them. CDR1 MNHEY and CDR2 SVGEGT come from the germline V gene. In DNA form, the CDR3 reads TGTGCCAGCAGTTACTCAGACGGGACCACGCAGTATTTT. Amino acid sequence: CASSYSDGTTQYF.

The rearrangement joins TRBV24-1 to TRBJ2-1, with D possibly being TRBD1 (5 bases). This CDR3 has 16 residues. V was clipped by 6 bases and J by 6 bases, with 20 bases between them. CDR1 is KGHDR and CDR2 is SFDVKD in the germline V gene. CDR3 in DNA: TGTGCCACCAGTATGACGGTCCAACTGGGGCTCAATGAGCAGTTCTTC. Translation: CATSMTVQLGLNEQFF.

A few counts support this clonotype. The chain carries TRBV2 and TRBJ1-2; D unresolved. Germline lookup yields CDR1 SNHLY and CDR2 FYNNEI. V dropped 7 bases and J dropped 0 bases, with 15 bases sitting between them. The CDR3 is made up of 15 amino acids. CDR3 sequence (DNA): TGTGCCAGCAAAGGCGGTCCTCCTTCTAACTATGGCTACACCTTC. Protein: CASKGGPPSNYGYTF.

This chain uses TRBV25-1 with TRBJ2-1, with D perhaps being TRBD1 or TRBD2 (6 bases each). The CDR3 consists of 14 residues. Trimming removed 9 bases at V and 8 bases at J, with 20 bases between. Germline CDR1 MGHDK, CDR2 SYGVNS. CDR3 bases: TGTGCCAGTCGGAGGGGGTCTTTGGGGGATGAGCAGTTCTTC. Amino acids: CASRRGSLGDEQFF.

In this sample, this clonotype turned up a few times. This rearrangement joins TRBV7-9 to TRBJ1-2; 9 bases are a match to TRBD1. Germline CDR1 and CDR2: SEHNR and FQNEAQ (reference sequence). Trimming at V came to 5 bases and at J to 2 bases, leaving 9 bases not matched to a gene. This CDR3 has 16 residues. The CDR3 DNA is TGTGCCAGCAGCCCAGCCAGGGGACAGGGAAACTATGGCTACACCTTC. Residues: CASSPARGQGNYGYTF.

This clonotype was counted between two and nine times. This rearrangement joins TRBV5-4 to TRBJ2-1; TRBD2 matches 10 bases. The CDR3 length is 18 residues. J lost 8 bases, V lost 0 bases, and 14 bases had no gene match. CDR1 and CDR2 from the germline V gene are SGHNT and YYREEE (reference sequence). The CDR3: CASSLETAGGPHVYEQFF. Here the CDR3 DNA reads TGTGCCAGCAGCTTGGAGACAGCGGGAGGGCCGCACGTATATGAGCAGTTCTTC.

This clonotype was observed a few times. This chain links TRBV7-9 with TRBJ2-3; maybe TRBD1 (6 bases). V gave up 5 bases and J gave up 3 bases, with 18 bases separating them. The V gene's germline CDR1 is SEHNR and CDR2 FQNEAQ (reference sequence). The CDR3 runs to 16 residues. The CDR3 protein is CASSHPDLRGTDTQYF. CDR3 sequence (DNA): TGTGCCAGCAGCCATCCGGACCTTAGGGGGACAGATACGCAGTATTTT.

The chain couples TRBV7-9 to TRBJ2-1, with TRBD2 matching over 11 bases. The CDR3 totals 20 residues. Losses at the gene ends were 4 bases for V and 0 bases for J; bases not matched to a gene: 14. Germline CDR1 SEHNR, CDR2 FQNEAQ (reference sequence). The CDR3 is CASSSTSGGPNIYSYNEQFF. CDR3 coding DNA: TGTGCCAGCAGCTCAACTAGCGGGGGTCCCAATATTTACTCCTACAATGAGCAGTTCTTC.

The V gene is TRBV7-2, the J gene TRBJ1-2; TRBD1 aligns across 10 bases. V was clipped by 10 bases and J by 1 base; unmatched bases: 9. The CDR3 is made up of 15 amino acids. From germline, CDR1 is SGHTA and CDR2 FQGNSA. CDR3 DNA: TGTGCCATACATACGGGACAGGGGTTTAACTATGGCTACACCTTC. This gives the protein CAIHTGQGFNYGYTF.

Ten or more counts support this clonotype. The V gene is TRBV27, the J gene TRBJ1-5, with 8 bases matching TRBD1. The V gene end was trimmed by 5 bases and the J gene end by 6 bases; junction bases not matched to a gene: 6. Germline assignment: CDR1 MNHEY and CDR2 SMNVEV (reference sequence). The CDR3 sequence is 14 residues long. CDR3 protein: CASSRQGLGQPQHF. CDR3 DNA: TGTGCCAGCAGTCGACAGGGGTTGGGTCAGCCCCAGCATTTT.

This clonotype has at least ten counts. The J gene is TRBJ1-1, the V gene TRBV7-6; possible D gene TRBD1, 6 bases. V was trimmed by 4 bases and J by 4 bases, leaving 22 bases between them. The length of the CDR3 is 17 residues. CDR1 and CDR2 from the germline V gene are SGHVS and FNYEAQ. The CDR3 nucleotides read TGTGCCAGCAGCTCCCCGCCCTTACAGGGAGGTAGCACTGAAGCTTTCTTT. Amino acids: CASSSPPLQGGSTEAFF. Together with reference TRBV7-6 and TRBJ1-1, the CDR3 gives the full variable domain: GAGVSQSPRYKVTKRGQDVALRCDPISGHVSLYWYRQALGQGPEFLTYFNYEAQQDKSGLPNDRFSAERPEGSISTLTIQRTEQRDSAMYRCASSSPPLQGGSTEAFFGQGTRLTVV.

The J gene is TRBJ1-1, the V gene TRBV6-2 or TRBV6-3; 7 bases align to TRBD1. There are 14 residues in the CDR3. The V segment lost 6 bases and the J segment 3 bases; nucleotides outside the gene matches: 7. CDR1 and CDR2 from the germline V gene are MNHEY and SVGEGT. Written as DNA, the CDR3 is TGTGCCAGCAGAGAACCGGGACAGTACACTGAAGCTTTCTTT. It specifies CASREPGQYTEAFF.